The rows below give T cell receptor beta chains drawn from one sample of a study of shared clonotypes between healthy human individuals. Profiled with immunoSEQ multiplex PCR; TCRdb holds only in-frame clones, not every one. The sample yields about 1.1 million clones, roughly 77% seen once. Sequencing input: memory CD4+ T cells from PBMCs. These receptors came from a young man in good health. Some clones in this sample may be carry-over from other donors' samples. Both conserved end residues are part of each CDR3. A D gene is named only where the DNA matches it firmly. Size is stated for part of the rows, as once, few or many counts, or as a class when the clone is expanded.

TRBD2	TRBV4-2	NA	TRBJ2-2	TGTGCCAGCAGCCAAGCCCTGACTAGCGGAGGGGATACCGGGGAGCTGTTTTTT	CASSQALTSGGDTGELFF
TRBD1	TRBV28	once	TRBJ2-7	TGTGCCAGCACCCTACCGGGACAGTTCGCGAAGCAGTACTTC	CASTLPGQFAKQYF
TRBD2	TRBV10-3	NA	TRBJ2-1	TGTGCCATCAGTGAGAGGCGGGAGGGCAATGAGCAGTTCTTC	CAISERREGNEQFF
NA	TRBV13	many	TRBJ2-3	TGTGCCAGCAGCGCCTCGCCTCCCGCTGTTTCTACTCATACGCAGTATTTT	CASSASPPAVSTHTQYF
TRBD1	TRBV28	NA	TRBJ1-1	TGTGCCAGCAGTTTATACAGGACAGGGCACACTGAAGCTTTCTTT	CASSLYRTGHTEAFF
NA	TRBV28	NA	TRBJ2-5	TGTGCCAGCACGGGGGATCAAGAGACCCAGTACTTC	CASTGDQETQYF
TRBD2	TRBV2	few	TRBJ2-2	TGTGCCAGCAGTGTCCGACTAGCGGGAGGGGCCGGGGAGCTGTTTTTT	CASSVRLAGGAGELFF
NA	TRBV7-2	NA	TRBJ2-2	TGTGCCAGCAGCTTAAGGCGCCTTAGGAACACCGGGGAGCTGTTTTTT	CASSLRRLRNTGELFF
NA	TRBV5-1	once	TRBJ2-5	TGCGCCAGCAGGGAAGGGGGACTCGTCCAAGAGACCCAGTACTTC	CASREGGLVQETQYF
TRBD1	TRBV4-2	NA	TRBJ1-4	TGTGCCAGCAGCCCTCCCGGGACAGATAATGAAAAACTGTTTTTT	CASSPPGTDNEKLFF
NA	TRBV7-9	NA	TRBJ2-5	TGTGCCAGCAGCTCGGTGACAGGAGAGACCCAGTACTTC	CASSSVTGETQYF
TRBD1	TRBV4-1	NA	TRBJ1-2	TGCGCCAGCAGCCAAGACCCTACGACCCGGGACAGGGGGCGGTATGGCTACACCTTC	CASSQDPTTRDRGRYGYTF
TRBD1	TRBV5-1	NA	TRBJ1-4	TGCGCCAGCAGCTTGGATCTCATAGGGACAGGGTACGAAAAACTGTTTTTT	CASSLDLIGTGYEKLFF
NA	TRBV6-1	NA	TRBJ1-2	TGTGCCAGCAAGGGCATAGCTTATGGCTACACCTTC	CASKGIAYGYTF
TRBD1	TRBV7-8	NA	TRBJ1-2	TGTGCCAGCAGCTTTGGGACAGGGGAAGGAGGCTACACCTTC	CASSFGTGEGGYTF
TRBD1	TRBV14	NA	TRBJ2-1	TGTGCCAGCAGCCAAATGGCAGGGGGAAGGAATGAGCAGTTCTTC	CASSQMAGGRNEQFF
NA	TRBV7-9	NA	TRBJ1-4	TGTGCCAGCAGCGTTTTCGGAGGGGCCGGGGAAAAACTGTTTTTT	CASSVFGGAGEKLFF
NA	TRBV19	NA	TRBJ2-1	TGTGCCAGTAGTACGGCCCTCCCCGACTACAATGAGCAGTTCTTC	CASSTALPDYNEQFF
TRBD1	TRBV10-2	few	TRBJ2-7	TGCGCCAGCACCGGACAGGGGGCGTACGAGCAGTACTTC	CASTGQGAYEQYF
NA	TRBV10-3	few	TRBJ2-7	TGTGCCATCTGGTGGCGACTCACCTACGAGCAGTACTTC	CAIWWRLTYEQYF
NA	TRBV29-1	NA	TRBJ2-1	TGCAGCGTTCGAGACGGGGTCAATGAGCAGTTCTTC	CSVRDGVNEQFF
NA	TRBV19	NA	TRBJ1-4	TGTGCCAGTAGTCCCCAGGGAGTATCTGAAAAACTGTTTTTT	CASSPQGVSEKLFF
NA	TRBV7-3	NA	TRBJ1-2	TGTGCCAGCAGCCCGCCCTGGGTTGATGGCTACACCTTC	CASSPPWVDGYTF
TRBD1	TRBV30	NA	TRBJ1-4	TGTGCCTTAAACAGGGGGGTCTTTGAAAAACTGTTTTTT	CALNRGVFEKLFF
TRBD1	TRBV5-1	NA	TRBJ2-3	TGCGCCAGCAGCTTGGCCCCGGACAGGGGTGCAGATACGCAGTATTTT	CASSLAPDRGADTQYF
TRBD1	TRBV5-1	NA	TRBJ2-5	TGCGCCAGCAGCATGGGACAGGGGGGAGAGACCCAGTACTTC	CASSMGQGGETQYF
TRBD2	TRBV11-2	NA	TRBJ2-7	TGTGCCAGCAGCTTAAGCGGGGGCAGCTCCTACGAGCAGTACTTC	CASSLSGGSSYEQYF
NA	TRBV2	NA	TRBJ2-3	TGTGCCAGCAGTGAAGGCGCGGGGGATACGCAGTATTTT	CASSEGAGDTQYF
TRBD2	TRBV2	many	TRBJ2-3	TGTGCCAGCAGTTCCTTAGCGGGGAGCACAGATACGCAGTATTTT	CASSSLAGSTDTQYF
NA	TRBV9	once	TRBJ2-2	TGTGCCAGCAGCGCCTCATCGTGGTTGAACACCGGGGAGCTGTTTTTT	CASSASSWLNTGELFF
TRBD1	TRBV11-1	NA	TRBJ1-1	TGTGCCAGCAGTACCGGACAGGGTCGACCTGAAGCTTTCTTT	CASSTGQGRPEAFF
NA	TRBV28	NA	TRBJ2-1	TGTGCCAGCAGTCGACGGCCGAATCCCTCCTACAATGAGCAGTTCTTC	CASSRRPNPSYNEQFF
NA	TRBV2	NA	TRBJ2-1	TGTGCCACCACGGAGCGACCACACAATGAGCAGTTCTTC	CATTERPHNEQFF
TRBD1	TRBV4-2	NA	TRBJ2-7	TGTGCCAGCAGCCAAGCTCCGGGACAGGGAACGGGGGAGCAGTACTTC	CASSQAPGQGTGEQYF
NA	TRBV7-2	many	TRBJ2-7	TGTGCCAGCAGCTTAGGGCCCACGGGGGGCCTTTACGAGCAGTACTTC	CASSLGPTGGLYEQYF
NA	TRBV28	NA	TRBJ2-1	TGTGCCAGCAGTTTTAACATTCTCGGTGAGCAGTTCTTC	CASSFNILGEQFF
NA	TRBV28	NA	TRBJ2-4	TGTGCCAGCAGTGTCGTTGGGACGGCCAAAAACATTCAGTACTTC	CASSVVGTAKNIQYF
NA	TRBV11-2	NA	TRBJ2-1	TGTGCCAGCAGCCCCTCCGGCGGGATGGCCACCTACAATGAGCAGTTCTTC	CASSPSGGMATYNEQFF
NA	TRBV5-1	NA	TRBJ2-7	TGCGCCAGCAGAAGGGTGACAGGTCTCCCCGAGCAGTACTTC	CASRRVTGLPEQYF
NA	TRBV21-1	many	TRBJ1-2	TGTGCCAGCAGCAACCCGGGACAGGGGATCTATGGCTACACCTTC	CASSNPGQGIYGYTF
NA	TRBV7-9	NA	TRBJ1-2	TGTGCCAGCAGCTTAGTCGATGGCTACACCTTC	CASSLVDGYTF
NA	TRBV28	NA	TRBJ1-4	TGTGCCAGCGGCGGGTACGGGACGGACAATGAAAAACTGTCTTTT	CASGGYGTDNEKLSF
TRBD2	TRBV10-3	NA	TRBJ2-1	TGTGCCATCAGTGCGGGACTAGCGGGTGGGGATGAGCAGTTCTTC	CAISAGLAGGDEQFF
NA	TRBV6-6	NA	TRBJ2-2	TGTGCCAGCACCTTAACTAGCAGCACCGGGGAGCTGTTTTTT	CASTLTSSTGELFF
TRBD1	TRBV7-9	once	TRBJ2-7	TGTGCCAGCAGTCCTAGGCTAGGGACAGGGGGCGAGTACGAGCAGTACTTC	CASSPRLGTGGEYEQYF
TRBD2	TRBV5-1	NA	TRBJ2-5	TGCGCCAGCAGCTTCATTCTAGCGGGTGGAGAGACCCAGTACTTC	CASSFILAGGETQYF
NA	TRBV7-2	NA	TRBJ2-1	TGTGCCAGCAGCCGGCCCTACAATGAGCAGTTCTTC	CASSRPYNEQFF
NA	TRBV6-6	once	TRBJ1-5	TGTGCCAGCAACAGCCCCAATCAGCCCCAGCATTTT	CASNSPNQPQHF
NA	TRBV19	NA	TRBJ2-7	TGTGCCAGTAGTATCAAAGGTGACGAGCAGTACTTC	CASSIKGDEQYF
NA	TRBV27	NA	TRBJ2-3	TGTGCCAGCAGTCCCTCCCTCCAAGGGAACACAGATACGCAGTATTTT	CASSPSLQGNTDTQYF
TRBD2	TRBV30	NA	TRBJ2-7	TGTGCCTGGAGCCGGGGGGGCCCGGAAGCCTACGAGCAGTACTTC	CAWSRGGPEAYEQYF
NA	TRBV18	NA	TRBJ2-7	TGTGCCAGCTCACCATACGGTCCCTACGAGCAGTACTTC	CASSPYGPYEQYF
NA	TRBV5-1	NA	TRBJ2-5	TGCGCCAGCAGCTGGGACCCTAGCGTACAAGAGACCCAGTACTTC	CASSWDPSVQETQYF
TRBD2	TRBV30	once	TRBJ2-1	TGTGCCTACGACAGGGGGACTAGCGGGGCCGTTTTCTTC	CAYDRGTSGAVFF
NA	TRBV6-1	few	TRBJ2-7	TGTGCCAGCTCTCCGGGCCGCGTCCCCTACGAGCAGTACTTC	CASSPGRVPYEQYF
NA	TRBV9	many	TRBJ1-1	TGTGCCAGCAGCAAAGGGCAGGGGAGATCTGAAGCTTTCTTT	CASSKGQGRSEAFF